This T cell receptor beta chain was sequenced in a study of T-cell memory formation after mild COVID-19. Study in general: TCR clusters largely stayed donor specific. Findings and caveats of the study: CD4+ bias marked clones expanding day 15 to 37, unlike balanced contracting clones. Some clones that responded turned up in pre-infection memory, which suggests that cross-reactive memory joined in.

The CDR3 length is 16 residues. V was pared by 2 bases and J by 0 bases, with 10 bases between. CDR1 is MNHEY and CDR2 is SVGEGT in the germline V gene. A 5'RACE reaction primed in the constant segment made cDNA libraries of TCR alpha and TCR beta, and these carried sample barcodes and UMIs. TCRdb ran MiXCR on the 5' RACE reads and lists one entry per CDR3 protein. Among about 410,000 distinct CDR3 sequences listed, about a sixth were seen once. As concerns this clonotype: Its antigen is still unknown.

This chain uses TRBV6-2 or TRBV6-3 with TRBJ2-2, with a tentative D call TRBD1 (6 bases). The sequence came from a young man who had mild COVID-19 (a few samples of this study predate the infection). Cell type and time point are not known. Material: PBMCs or a T cell subset sorted from them (not recorded which). This CDR3 reads CASSYAAGANTGELFF. The DNA of the CDR3 is TGTGCCAGCAGTTACGCCGCAGGGGCGAACACCGGGGAGCTGTTTTTT.